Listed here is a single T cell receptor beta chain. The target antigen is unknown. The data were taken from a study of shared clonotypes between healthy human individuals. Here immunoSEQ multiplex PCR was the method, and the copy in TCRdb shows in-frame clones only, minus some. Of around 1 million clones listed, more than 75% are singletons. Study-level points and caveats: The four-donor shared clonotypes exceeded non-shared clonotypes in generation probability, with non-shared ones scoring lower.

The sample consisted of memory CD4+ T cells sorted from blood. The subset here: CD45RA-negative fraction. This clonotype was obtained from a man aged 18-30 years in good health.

The CDR3 DNA sequence: TGCGCCAGCAGCTTGACCACAGATACGCAGTATTTT. It translates to CASSLTTDTQYF. J is TRBJ2-3 and V is TRBV5-1; no clear D gene. This CDR3 contains 12 residues. CDR1 and CDR2 (germline): SGHRS, YFSETQ. Trimming removed 1 base from V and 2 bases from J, with 2 bases in between.